The rows below give T cell receptor beta chains drawn from one sample of a study of CD8+ T cells in alopecia areata. Profiling relied on immunoSEQ multiplex PCR, and the TCRdb table lists in-frame clones only, not all of them. Altogether hundreds of thousands of clones are present, 55% to 70% being singletons, with the ten largest covering 1.8%. The specimen was CD4+ T cells sorted from blood, collected at week 24, from a patient treated with tofacitinib. The origin of the receptors is a human donor with alopecia areata. Both conserved end residues are part of each CDR3. D genes are given only for firm matches. Size values are once, few and many counts, or a class for expanded clones, and some rows have none.

>.|few|TRBJ1-1|TRBV20-1
TGCAGTACCTACGGAGTGGGGGCTTTCTTT
CSTYGVGAFF
>.|.|TRBJ2-7|TRBV7-2
TGTGCCAGCGCTTGGGACATTGCCTCCTACGAGCAGTACTTC
CASAWDIASYEQYF
>.|.|TRBJ1-1|TRBV5-1
TGCGCCAGCAGCGCGGGAACAGGCACTGAAGCTTTCTTT
CASSAGTGTEAFF
>TRBD1|.|TRBJ1-4|TRBV5-1
TGCGCCAGCAGCTTTCGACAGGGGGGTAATGAAAAACTGTTTTTT
CASSFRQGGNEKLFF
>.|.|TRBJ2-1|TRBV30
TGTGCCTGGAGTATGAGGGGAGGAAATGAGCAGTTCTTC
CAWSMRGGNEQFF
>TRBD1|once|TRBJ1-2|TRBV15
TGTGCCACCAGCAGAGATATTCGCCAGGGGGATGGCTACACCTTC
CATSRDIRQGDGYTF
>.|.|TRBJ1-1|TRBV2
TGTGCCAGTGGGCTGAGGCAGGGAAACACTGAAGCTTTCTTT
CASGLRQGNTEAFF
>TRBD1|.|TRBJ2-3|TRBV27
TGTGCCAGCAGTTCGACCAGGGGGCGCGTAGGCACAGATACGCAGTATTTT
CASSSTRGRVGTDTQYF
>.|.|TRBJ2-1|TRBV4-3
TGCGCCAGCAGCCAAGGTCCCAGGTCGGTCAATGAGCAGTTCTTC
CASSQGPRSVNEQFF
>.|few|TRBJ2-4|TRBV5-6
TGTGCCAGCAGCGTCCTGAAGAGTAAAAACATTCAGTACTTC
CASSVLKSKNIQYF
>TRBD1|few|TRBJ1-1|TRBV19
TGTGCCAGTAGGATGGACAGGGAGAACACTGAAGCTTTCTTT
CASRMDRENTEAFF
>.|.|TRBJ1-1|TRBV4-1
TGCGCCAGCAGCCAAGGCCAGCGGGCAGGGGCCGTGAACACTGAAGCTTTCTTT
CASSQGQRAGAVNTEAFF
>.|.|TRBJ1-6|TRBV18
TGTGCCAGCTCACCTAGGGTCTGGGGAGGGGATTCACCCCTCCACTTT
CASSPRVWGGDSPLHF
>TRBD2|.|TRBJ2-1|TRBV7-2
TGTGCCTCTGCCCAGGGACTAGCGGGGGTTAATGAGCAGTTCTTC
CASAQGLAGVNEQFF
>.|few|TRBJ2-3|TRBV15
TGTGCCACCAGCAGATCCCATGGAGGGACAGATACGCAGTATTTT
CATSRSHGGTDTQYF
>.|.|TRBJ2-7|TRBV30
TGTGCCTGGAGTCTGCCTTACGAGCAGTACTTC
CAWSLPYEQYF
>.|few|TRBJ2-3|TRBV6-6
TGTGCCAGCAGCCCTGACATAGGCACAGATACGCAGTATTTT
CASSPDIGTDTQYF
>.|few|TRBJ2-6|TRBV25-1
TGTGCCAGCAGTGAGAATAGCCAGGGCGTTGCTGGGGCCAACGTCCTGACTTTC
CASSENSQGVAGANVLTF
>TRBD1|.|TRBJ1-2|TRBV6-5
TGTGCCAGCAGTTCCGATGGGGACAGGGGCTATGGCTACACCTTC
CASSSDGDRGYGYTF
>.|few|TRBJ1-6|TRBV27
TGTGCCAGCAGTAAGCTAAACTCCTATAATTCACCCCTCCACTTT
CASSKLNSYNSPLHF
>TRBD1|.|TRBJ1-1|TRBV9
TGTGCCAGCAGCGCCGACAGGGGTACTGAAGCTTTCTTT
CASSADRGTEAFF
>.|once|TRBJ1-5|TRBV30
TGTGCCTGGAGTCCCTCTCCCCTTCAGCCCCAGCATTTT
CAWSPSPLQPQHF
>.|.|TRBJ2-3|TRBV5-4
TGTGCCAGCAGCCTTAAAAGGGATACGCAGTATTTT
CASSLKRDTQYF
>.|.|TRBJ1-5|TRBV29-1
TGCAGCGTTGCCCCTACAGGGTCCATCAATCAGCCCCAGCATTTT
CSVAPTGSINQPQHF